A selection of T cell receptor beta chains follows, all from one sample in a study of OX40 agonist ivuxolimab in advanced cancers. TCRdb keeps only in-frame clones here, not all; method: immunoSEQ multiplex PCR. This sample yields 83,000 or so clones, of which approximately 88% are seen a single time; about 7% belongs to the top ten. The starting material was CD4+ or CD8+ T cells sorted from blood, obtained in a trial of the OX40 agonist ivuxolimab. Receptors originate from an adult with an advanced solid tumor such as melanoma, head and neck, liver or kidney cancer. CDR3s include the opening cysteine and the closing phenylalanine or tryptophan. D genes are given only for firm matches. Expanded clones get a size class; other rows say once, few or many, or leave the size out.

size | length | J | D | V | DNA | CDR3
. | 13 | TRBJ2-7 | . | TRBV5-6 | TGTGCCAGCAGCTTCGTAGGGACGGCTCGGCGGTACTTC | CASSFVGTARRYF
. | 13 | TRBJ1-3 | . | TRBV27 | TGTGCCAGCAGAGAGTATGCTGGAAACACCATATATTTT | CASREYAGNTIYF
. | 17 | TRBJ2-1 | TRBD1 | TRBV18 | TGTGCCAGCTCACCACGTAGGAGACAGGGGGCAGACAATGAGCAGTTCTTC | CASSPRRRQGADNEQFF
. | 14 | TRBJ2-7 | TRBD2 | TRBV5-1 | TGCGCCAGCAGCTTAACTAGCGGGGACTACGAGCAGTACTTC | CASSLTSGDYEQYF
once | 14 | TRBJ1-4 | TRBD1 | TRBV5-8 | TGTGCCAGCAGCACCTGGACAGGGGATGAAAAACTGTTTTTT | CASSTWTGDEKLFF
many | 16 | TRBJ2-7 | . | TRBV4-1 | TGCGCCAGCAGGAAAAGGGGGGACTCCATCTCCTACGAGCAGTACTTC | CASRKRGDSISYEQYF
. | 17 | TRBJ2-3 | TRBD2 | TRBV11-3 | TGTGCCAGCAGCTTAGTGGGGACTAGCGGATCCACAGATACGCAGTATTTT | CASSLVGTSGSTDTQYF
. | 14 | TRBJ1-4 | . | TRBV10-3 | TGTGCCATCAGCAAGGGAGCAACTAATGAAAAACTGTTTTTT | CAISKGATNEKLFF
. | 13 | TRBJ1-1 | . | TRBV5-1 | TGCGCCAGCAGCTACGGACAAGCCACTGAAGCTTTCTTT | CASSYGQATEAFF
. | 14 | TRBJ1-3 | . | TRBV6-5 | TGTGCCAGCATGGGCGAGGGGGCTGGAAACACCATATATTTT | CASMGEGAGNTIYF